This T cell receptor (beta chain) was identified during a study of vaccination and CD4 T cells after COVID-19. At the level of the study: In the convalescent cohort, there were six males and four females, two of them Hispanic. Post-vaccine sampling followed dose two by a median roughly 76 days (range 14 to 241). Stimuli were overlapping spike peptide pools of SARS-CoV-2 and three common cold coronaviruses (HCoV-NL63, HCoV-OC43, HCoV-229E).

Scientists ran DNA taken from cultured CD4+ T cells through the Oncomine TCR Beta short-read assay for sequencing. Using its own MiXCR run on the PCR reads, TCRdb lists one record per CDR3 protein. Of around 19,000 distinct CDR3 sequences listed, about 56% are singletons. Treatment meaning: roughly 10-day PBMC culture with coronavirus spike peptide pools or control peptides (ViraFEST assay). Antigen-specific T cell expansion with peptide pools preceded TCR sequencing in the ViraFEST approach. About this clonotype itself: Antigen unknown.

The source material was CD4+ T cells from blood, cultured in vitro. The sequence derives from a human donor who had recovered from COVID-19.

The CDR3: CASSSTTTNYGYTF. The CDR3 nucleotides read TGTGCCAGCAGCTCTACTACGACAAACTATGGCTACACCTTC. V is TRBV7-2 and J is TRBJ1-2, with D hard to call. Germline CDR1 SGHTA, CDR2 FQGNSA. CDR3 length equals 14 residues. The V end lost 4 bases, the J end lost 2 bases, and 11 bases lay between the germline ends. Full variable domain (remainder filled in from reference TRBV7-2 and TRBJ1-2): GAGVSQSPSNKVTEKGKDVELRCDPISGHTALYWYRQSLGQGLEFLIYFQGNSAPDKSGLPSDRFSAERTGGSVSTLTIQRTQQEDSAVYLCASSSTTTNYGYTFGSGTRLTVV.